Each of the 12 T cell receptor beta chains below was sequenced from the same sample in a study of T cells in women clearing cervical HPV infection. Method: immunoSEQ multiplex PCR; TCRdb's copy keeps in-frame clones and lacks some. The listing records 20,000 to 25,000 clones. Sequenced input: blood buffy coat. All receptors derive from a woman aged 18 to 75 with a cervical HPV16 infection that either progressed to CIN3+ or cleared (not recorded which).

Comment on this clone: Read coverage stops 3 residues before the CDR3 terminus; the germline J gene supplies the remainder. The chain uses TRBV18 and TRBJ1-2, with unresolved D. This CDR3 region has 12 residues. Deletions cut 5 bases from V and 3 bases from J, with 7 bases between. From germline, CDR1 is KGHSH and CDR2 LQKENI. The sequenced CDR3 bases are TGTGCCAGCTCATCTTCGGACTATGGC. This encodes CASSSSDYG. The full CDR3 sequence reads CASSSSDYGYTF.

This clone is identified as medium-sized from frequency. The CDR3 is cut off 3 residues early in the read; its end comes from the germline J gene. The rearrangement uses TRBV19 and TRBJ2-4; D may be TRBD2 (6 bases). This CDR3 comprises 14 residues. V was clipped by 4 bases and J by 9 bases, with 16 bases between them. Germline values: CDR1 LNHDA, CDR2 SQIVND (reference sequence). The DNA read from the CDR3 is TGTGCCAGTAGTAGCCCTGGGCGGGAATCCATT. Translating it yields CASSSPGRESI. The complete CDR3 reads CASSSPGRESIQYF. Together with reference TRBV19 and TRBJ2-4, the CDR3 gives the full variable domain: DGGITQSPKYLFRKEGQNVTLSCEQNLNHDAMYWYRQDPGQGLRLIYYSQIVNDFQKGDIAEGYSVSREKKESFPLTVTSAQKNPTAFYLCASSSPGRESIQYFGAGTRLSVL.

With regard to this clone: The read ends 3 residues early relative to the CDR3; the germline J gene fills the gap. The chain is built from TRBV14 and TRBJ2-7, with D perhaps TRBD1 (6 bases). The ends were cut back, 1 base at V and 0 bases at J, with 10 bases in the middle. There are 15 residues in the CDR3. From germline, CDR1 is SGHDN and CDR2 FVKESK. The CDR3 sequence: CASSQAGTNSYEQYF. Incomplete CDR3 DNA: TGTGCCAGCAGCCAAGCCGGGACAAACTCCTACGAG.

As to this clone: The DNA ends 3 residues before the CDR3 does, and the rest of the CDR3 is filled in from the germline J gene. This chain joins TRBV6-2 or TRBV6-3 and TRBJ1-3; D ambiguous. The CDR3 length is 15 residues. In germline, CDR1 is MNHEY, CDR2 SVGEGT. V was trimmed by 0 bases and J by 0 bases, leaving 6 bases between them. The CDR3 sequence is CASSYSRFSGNTIYF. CDR3 DNA (partial): TGTGCCAGCAGTTACTCGAGGTTCTCTGGAAACACC.

As regards this clone: The read ends 3 residues shy of where the CDR3 ends; the end is completed using the germline J gene. This chain connects TRBV10-2 to TRBJ2-7; 12 nucleotides line up with TRBD2. The germline V gene has CDR1 WSHSY and CDR2 SAAADI. V shed 7 bases, J shed 3 bases, and the junction held 4 bases outside the gene matches. The CDR3 runs 14 residues. CDR3 residues: CASTLLAGGYEQYF. The part of the CDR3 DNA that was read is TGCGCCAGCACCCTACTAGCGGGAGGCTACGAG.

A word on this clone: The observed sequence ends 3 residues before the CDR3 terminus, with the missing tail filled in from the germline J gene. The gene calls are TRBV7-2 and TRBJ1-5, with D unclear. Trimming removed 5 bases from V and 4 bases from J, with 9 bases in between. Looked up from germline, CDR1 is SGHTA and CDR2 is FQGNSA. The CDR3 has 13 amino acids. The CDR3 here is CASSPVPNQPQHF. The part of the CDR3 DNA that was read is TGTGCCAGCAGCCCAGTCCCGAATCAGCCC.

Comment on this clone: The sequence runs out 3 residues before the end of the CDR3; the remainder is reconstructed from the germline J gene. This chain links TRBV6-2 or TRBV6-3 with TRBJ2-1; 10 nucleotides match TRBD2. CDR1 is MNHEY, CDR2 SVGEGT, per germline. V shed 6 bases and J 7 bases; nucleotides not matched to a gene: 9. The CDR3 extends over 15 amino acids. The covered CDR3 bases are TGTGCCAGCAGATTAGCGGGAGGCAACGGTAATGAG. Protein sequence: CASRLAGGNGNE. The whole CDR3 sequence reads CASRLAGGNGNEQFF.

Remarks on this clone: The read ends 3 residues shy of where the CDR3 ends; the end is completed using the germline J gene. This chain uses TRBV7-6 with TRBJ2-1; D not resolved. The germline V and J ends were trimmed by 5 bases and 7 bases, with 15 bases remaining between them. This CDR3 spans 14 amino acids. Germline V CDR1 and CDR2: SGHVS, FNYEAQ. CDR3 amino acids: CASSLGEQTNEQFF. The CDR3 bases that were read are TGTGCCAGCAGCCTAGGCGAACAGACGAATGAG.

A word on this clone: The CDR3 end is not reached by the read, which stops 3 residues before it; the germline J gene fills it in. This chain connects TRBV28 to TRBJ2-3; no firm D call. Looked up from germline, CDR1 is MDHEN and CDR2 is SYDVKM. The V gene lost 3 bases and the J gene lost 5 bases, with 3 bases spanning the gap. The CDR3 runs 11 residues. Incomplete CDR3 DNA: TGTGCCAGCAGTTTCGGAGATACG. This encodes CASSFGDT. The whole CDR3 region reads CASSFGDTQYF.

A word on this clone: Read coverage stops 3 residues before the CDR3 terminus; the germline J gene supplies the remainder. The rearrangement joins TRBV30 to TRBJ2-7; perhaps TRBD1 as D (5 bases). Between the trimmed V and J ends, which lost 3 bases and 6 bases, there was a span of 18 bases. CDR3 length: 14 amino acids. Germline V gene sequence: CDR1 GTSNPN, CDR2 SVGIG (reference sequence). Partial CDR3 DNA: TGTGCCTGGAGCGCCGTGTCAGGGTTAAGCGAG. This codes for CAWSAVSGLSE. The entire CDR3 protein reads CAWSAVSGLSEQYF.

Comments on this clone: The read halts 3 residues ahead of the CDR3 end, with the missing end drawn from the germline J gene. J is TRBJ1-1 and V is TRBV19; no definite D call. The CDR3 length is 13 residues. V dropped 3 bases and J dropped 4 bases, with 9 bases sitting between them. The germline CDR1 and CDR2 sequences are LNHDA and SQIVND (reference sequence). The CDR3 protein is CASSMMRSTEAFF. Incomplete CDR3 DNA: TGTGCCAGTAGTATGATGCGGAGCACTGAA.

CDR3 residues: CASSFSGGTQYF. The sequenced CDR3 bases are TGTGCCAGCAGCTTTAGCGGAGGGACC. The chain couples TRBV7-9 to TRBJ2-5; D might be TRBD2 (6 bases). The read ends 3 residues shy of where the CDR3 ends; the end is completed using the germline J gene. Per the germline V gene, CDR1 is SEHNR and CDR2 is FQNEAQ (reference sequence). The CDR3 spans 12 residues. Trimming cost V 3 bases and J 7 bases, with 9 bases left between them.